The 8 T cell receptor beta chains presented below share a single source sample, sequenced in a study of blood T cell repertoires in COVID-19. This table comes from immunoSEQ multiplex PCR, and its TCRdb copy is limited to in-frame clones, with some not included. The sample includes about 480,000 clones, less than 90% of them seen just once. Sequencing was carried out using peripheral blood. These receptors were taken from a woman aged 45-65 years with COVID-19, enrolled during active disease.

The chain recombines TRBV6-2 or TRBV6-3 with TRBJ1-1; TRBD1 matches 8 bases. From germline, CDR1 is MNHEY and CDR2 SVGEGT. V dropped 0 bases and J dropped 7; count of bases not matched to a gene: 10. The CDR3 is 16 amino acids. CDR3 in amino acids: CASSYSLDRVEGEAFF. The CDR3 DNA is TGTGCCAGCAGTTACTCTCTGGACAGGGTTGAGGGTGAAGCTTTCTTT.

The chain joins TRBV2 to TRBJ2-3; the D gene is possibly TRBD1 (6 bases). The CDR3 length is 15 residues. Between the trimmed V and J ends, which lost 4 bases and 3 bases, there was a span of 14 bases. The germline CDR1 and CDR2 sequences are SNHLY and FYNNEI. The CDR3 DNA sequence: TGTGCCAGCAGTGGAAGGCAGGGGAGTACAGATACGCAGTATTTT. Translating gives CASSGRQGSTDTQYF.

V is TRBV19 and J is TRBJ2-7; possibly TRBD1 for D (5 bases). There are 11 residues in the CDR3. The V and J ends lost 6 bases and 3 bases respectively, with 6 bases between them. Germline lookup yields CDR1 LNHDA and CDR2 SQIVND (reference sequence). The CDR3 is CASRGDYEQYF. The DNA for the CDR3 is TGTGCCAGTAGAGGGGACTACGAGCAGTACTTC.

V is TRBV5-1 and J is TRBJ2-7; TRBD1 agrees at 7 bases. The CDR3 has 15 residues. The trim removed 0 bases at V and 6 bases at J, leaving 9 bases unmatched. Germline V gene data show CDR1 as SGHRS and CDR2 as YFSETQ. The CDR3 DNA reads as TGCGCCAGCAGCTTGGAACAGGGGATGTTAAGCGAGCAGTACTTC. Its translation: CASSLEQGMLSEQYF.

The chain links TRBV5-6 to TRBJ1-5; no reliable D call. The V gene's germline CDR1 is SGHDT and CDR2 YYEEEE. With 1 base removed from V and 6 bases from J, the gap between germline ends came to 5 bases. The CDR3 contains 12 residues. The CDR3 DNA reads as TGTGCCAGCAGCTTGAACTCTCAGCCCCAGCATTTT. Translating gives CASSLNSQPQHF.

The chain is built from TRBV27 and TRBJ2-2; 7 nucleotides line up with TRBD1. CDR3 length: 16 amino acids. J was trimmed by 7 bases and V by 4 bases; bases with no gene match: 12. Germline values: CDR1 MNHEY, CDR2 SMNVEV (reference sequence). This chain's CDR3 is CASSWGTVPGGGELFF. CDR3 bases: TGTGCCAGCAGTTGGGGGACAGTACCTGGGGGCGGGGAGCTGTTTTTT.

The rearrangement links TRBV27 to TRBJ1-3, with D possibly matching TRBD1 (6 bases). The V gene lost 5 bases and the J gene lost 0 bases, with 17 bases spanning the gap. The CDR3 spans 17 residues. Germline-derived CDR1 and CDR2 are MNHEY and SMNVEV (reference sequence). The CDR3 sequence is CASSPRGATISGNTIYF. The CDR3 coding sequence is TGTGCCAGCAGTCCGCGGGGGGCGACCATCTCTGGAAACACCATATATTTT.

In its sample, this clone was seen once. The rearrangement links TRBV4-1 to TRBJ1-3, with D possibly being TRBD1 (5 bases). The CDR3 is 16 residues long. V lost 1 base, J lost 0 bases, and 10 bases lay in between. Germline lookup yields CDR1 MGHRA and CDR2 YSYEKL. The CDR3 nucleotides are TGCGCCAGCAGCCAAGCCCAGGGTTCCTCTGGAAACACCATATATTTT. As protein: CASSQAQGSSGNTIYF.